This TCR beta chain derives from a study of blood T cell repertoires in COVID-19. Profiled with immunoSEQ multiplex PCR; TCRdb holds only in-frame clones, not every one. Of about 180,000 clones in the sample, around 86% were seen once. The sample holds one count of this clone. Other DNA sequences from this sample encode an identical CDR3 as well. V dropped 2 bases and J dropped 0 bases, with 5 bases sitting between them. This CDR3 is built from 14 residues. CDR1 is LNHDA and CDR2 is SQIVND in the germline V gene (reference sequence). Sequenced material: peripheral blood. The receptor was derived from a woman in her thirties with active or convalescent COVID-19. This chain uses TRBV19 with TRBJ2-1; the D is unclear. As DNA, the CDR3 is TGTGCCAGTAGTATAAGTAGCTCCTACAATGAGCAGTTCTTC. Residues: CASSISSSYNEQFF.